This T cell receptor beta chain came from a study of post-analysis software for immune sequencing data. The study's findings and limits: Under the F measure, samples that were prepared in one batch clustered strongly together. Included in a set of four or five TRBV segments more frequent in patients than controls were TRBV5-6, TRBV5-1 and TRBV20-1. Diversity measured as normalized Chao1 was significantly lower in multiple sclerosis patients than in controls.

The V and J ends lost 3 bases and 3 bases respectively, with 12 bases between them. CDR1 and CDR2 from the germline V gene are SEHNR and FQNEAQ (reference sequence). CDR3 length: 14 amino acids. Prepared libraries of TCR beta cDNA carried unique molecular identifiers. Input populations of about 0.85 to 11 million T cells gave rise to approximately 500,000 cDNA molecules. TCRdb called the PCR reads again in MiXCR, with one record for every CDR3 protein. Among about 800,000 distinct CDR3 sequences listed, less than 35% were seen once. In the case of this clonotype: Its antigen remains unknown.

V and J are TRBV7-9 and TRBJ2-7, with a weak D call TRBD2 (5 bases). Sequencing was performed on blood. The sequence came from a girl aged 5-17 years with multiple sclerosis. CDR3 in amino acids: CASSFRGGGYEQYF. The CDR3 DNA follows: TGTGCCAGCAGCTTTCGTGGAGGCGGCTACGAGCAGTACTTC.